The TCR beta chain under discussion was sequenced for a study of T cell repertoires in aging, cancer and after chemotherapy. Study as a whole: Donors were grouped into six age bands spanning 30 or younger through 70 or older. Over several months to years, re-sampled healthy donor repertoires clearly shared clones. The whole study produced a dataset of several million TCR reads.

Overall study results and limits: Age-matched healthy donors had significantly more diverse, less clonal blood TCR repertoires than untreated cancer patients.

In its sample, this clonotype is medium-sized. Its specificity is unknown. TCR beta rearrangements were amplified from peripheral blood genomic DNA. TRB rearrangements spanning V, D and J were amplified using mixed TRB-A/B primers. In TCRdb, the multiplex PCR reads were re-called with MiXCR into one record per CDR3 protein. The sample yields over 8,000 distinct CDR3 sequences, 34% seen once. This CDR3 has 14 residues. Trimming pared 8 bases from V and 4 bases from J, leaving 15 bases between. Germline V gene sequence: CDR1 MNHEY, CDR2 SVGAGI. Specimen: blood. The receptor's source is a human donor in good health. The chain combines TRBV6-5 with TRBJ1-3; D unclear. This CDR3 is CASGHRGSGNTIYF. The CDR3 DNA sequence: TGTGCCAGCGGTCACCGGGGAAGCGGAAACACCATATATTTT.